This note documents a single T cell receptor (beta chain) sequence. This sample was taken from a study of siplizumab effects on memory and regulatory T cells. Assaying covered about 10^5 TCR templates per sample. The data were produced by immunoSEQ multiplex PCR, yet TCRdb's version contains in-frame clones alone and is incomplete. The data hold about 100,000 clones, with over 90% observed a single time. This CDR3 has 15 residues. The germline V gene has CDR1 MNHEY and CDR2 SVGAGI. V lost 0 bases to trimming and J lost 4 bases, with 10 bases between them. The chain carries TRBV6-5 and TRBJ1-3, with a tentative D call TRBD1 (5 bases). This clonotype was sampled from a human donor in good health. The material sequenced was Tregs sorted from blood. CDR3 sequence reads: CASSYSGGGGNTIYF. In DNA form, the CDR3 reads TGTGCCAGCAGTTACTCGGGGGGTGGCGGAAACACCATATATTTT.